This is a list of T cell receptor beta chains from one sample in a study of blood T cell repertoires in COVID-19. Data came from immunoSEQ multiplex PCR; TCRdb stores just in-frame clones and leaves some out. The data hold 250,000 to 300,000 clones, with about 76% observed a single time. Sequencing was carried out using peripheral blood. These receptors were taken from a woman aged 60 to 75 with active or convalescent COVID-19. Both conserved end residues are part of each CDR3. The D gene is left open where the match is weak. Clone size is stated in some rows and not others, as once, few, many or a class when expanded.

J | V | D | size | CDR3 | DNA
TRBJ2-1 | TRBV29-1 | TRBD2 | . | CSGGKRLAVYNEQFF | TGCAGCGGGGGAAAAAGGCTAGCGGTCTACAATGAGCAGTTCTTC
TRBJ2-1 | TRBV10-1 | TRBD1 | . | CASSQPDRGKGNEQFF | TGCGCCAGCAGTCAACCGGACAGGGGAAAGGGCAATGAGCAGTTCTTC
TRBJ1-6 | TRBV5-1 | . | few | CASSLGGGPPNSPLHF | TGCGCCAGCAGCTTGGGGGGGGGCCCGCCTAATTCACCCCTCCACTTT
TRBJ2-3 | TRBV11-3 | . | . | CASSKRTGTSTDTQYF | TGTGCCAGCAGCAAGAGGACGGGAACCTCCACAGATACGCAGTATTTT
TRBJ2-1 | TRBV9 | TRBD2 | . | CASSVSGGSYNEQFF | TGTGCCAGCAGCGTAAGCGGGGGATCCTACAATGAGCAGTTCTTC
TRBJ2-7 | TRBV2 | TRBD2 | . | CASSLLAAYEQYF | TGTGCCAGCAGTCTACTAGCGGCCTACGAGCAGTACTTC
TRBJ1-1 | TRBV7-9 | . | . | CASSFHTRTGTPTEAFF | TGTGCCAGCAGTTTTCACACACGGACCGGGACACCCACTGAAGCTTTCTTT
TRBJ2-1 | TRBV7-7 | TRBD2 | . | CASSLASGGPNEQFF | TGTGCTAGCAGCTTAGCCAGCGGGGGGCCTAATGAGCAGTTCTTC
TRBJ1-2 | TRBV2 | . | . | CASRRDYYGYTF | TGTGCCAGCCGCAGGGACTACTATGGCTACACCTTC
TRBJ2-7 | TRBV6-4 | . | . | CASSDSGRSYEQYF | TGTGCCAGCAGTGACTCGGGGCGCTCCTACGAGCAGTACTTC
TRBJ1-1 | TRBV20-1 | . | . | CSARGGREAFF | TGCAGTGCTAGAGGGGGGAGGGAAGCTTTCTTT
TRBJ1-4 | TRBV30 | . | . | CAWNSGSNEKLFF | TGTGCCTGGAATAGCGGCTCGAATGAAAAACTGTTTTTT
TRBJ2-2 | TRBV5-8 | TRBD2 | . | CASSRWEGDTGELFF | TGTGCCAGCAGCCGATGGGAGGGAGACACCGGGGAGCTGTTTTTT
TRBJ2-6 | TRBV4-3 | . | . | CASSRQPPRSGANVLTF | TGCGCCAGCAGCCGACAGCCCCCCCGCTCTGGGGCCAACGTCCTGACTTTC
TRBJ2-1 | TRBV16 | TRBD2 | few | CASSRDRGTSGSSYNEQFF | TGTGCCAGCAGCCGGGACAGGGGGACTAGCGGGAGCTCCTACAATGAGCAGTTCTTC
TRBJ2-2 | TRBV19 | . | . | CASSSPTGANTGELFF | TGTGCCAGTAGCTCTCCCACGGGTGCGAACACCGGGGAGCTGTTTTTT
TRBJ1-2 | TRBV11-2 | . | . | CASSLAGQFFGGYTF | TGTGCCAGCAGCTTAGCCGGACAATTCTTCGGGGGCTACACCTTC
TRBJ2-3 | TRBV4-3 | . | . | CASSPDQGDTQYF | TGCGCCAGCAGCCCCGACCAGGGTGATACGCAGTATTTT
TRBJ1-1 | TRBV7-9 | . | . | CASSLGSSTEAFF | TGTGCCAGCAGCTTAGGGAGTTCCACTGAAGCTTTCTTT
TRBJ1-4 | TRBV5-6 | TRBD1 | . | CASSPRWDSNEKLFF | TGTGCCAGCAGCCCGCGGTGGGACAGTAATGAAAAACTGTTTTTT
TRBJ2-7 | TRBV7-2 | TRBD2 | many | CASSVNSGGAYEQYF | TGTGCCAGCAGCGTTAATAGCGGGGGGGCCTACGAGCAGTACTTC
TRBJ1-1 | TRBV7-8 | . | . | CASSLNGGTEAFF | TGTGCCAGCAGCTTAAACGGGGGCACTGAAGCTTTCTTT
TRBJ1-5 | TRBV29-1 | . | . | CSVVGRVGQPQHF | TGCAGCGTTGTAGGCAGGGTGGGTCAGCCCCAGCATTTT
TRBJ1-2 | TRBV6-6 | . | few | CASVRIQSYGYTF | TGTGCCAGCGTCAGGATCCAGAGCTATGGCTACACCTTC
TRBJ2-3 | TRBV24-1 | TRBD1 | . | CATSDTTGADYLSTDTQYF | TGTGCCACCAGTGATACGACAGGGGCTGACTACTTGAGCACAGATACGCAGTATTTT
TRBJ1-2 | TRBV25-1 | . | . | CASSEREGWYGYTF | TGTGCCAGCAGTGAACGGGAGGGGTGGTATGGCTACACCTTC
TRBJ1-5 | TRBV27 | . | . | CASSLGLNQPQHF | TGTGCCAGCAGTCTGGGACTGAATCAGCCCCAGCATTTT
TRBJ2-7 | TRBV6-1 | . | few | CASSESGFFWEQYF | TGTGCCAGCAGTGAATCAGGGTTCTTCTGGGAGCAGTACTTC
TRBJ2-7 | TRBV23-1 | TRBD2 | once | CASSQSERGEYF | TGCGCCAGCAGTCAATCGGAGCGGGGGGAATACTTC
TRBJ2-3 | TRBV7-2 | TRBD2 | . | CASSLGTSGGPTDTQYF | TGTGCCAGCAGCTTAGGGACTAGCGGGGGGCCCACAGATACGCAGTATTTT
TRBJ1-1 | TRBV7-3 | TRBD1 | once | CASSFRQGGEAFF | TGTGCCAGCAGCTTCCGACAGGGGGGTGAAGCTTTCTTT
TRBJ2-3 | TRBV7-2 | . | . | CASSLDYSSTDTQYF | TGTGCCAGCAGCTTAGACTACTCTAGCACAGATACGCAGTATTTT
TRBJ1-1 | TRBV3-1/TRBV3-2 | TRBD1 | . | CASSQRFGQGVTEAFF | TGTGCCAGCAGCCAAAGATTCGGACAGGGTGTAACTGAAGCTTTCTTT
TRBJ1-1 | TRBV4-2 | TRBD1 | . | CASSQVDRGGTDTEAFF | TGTGCCAGCAGCCAAGTCGACAGGGGGGGTACGGACACTGAAGCTTTCTTT
TRBJ1-1 | TRBV2 | . | . | CASSDTTGRGTEAFF | TGTGCCAGCAGTGATACCACAGGGAGGGGCACTGAAGCTTTCTTT
TRBJ2-7 | TRBV4-1 | TRBD1 | . | CASSQAEGAIYEQYF | TGCGCCAGCAGCCAAGCCGAGGGGGCGATCTACGAGCAGTACTTC
TRBJ1-2 | TRBV18 | . | . | CASSPTREQGGYGYTF | TGTGCCAGCTCACCCACGAGGGAACAGGGTGGTTATGGCTACACCTTC
TRBJ1-3 | TRBV5-5 | . | . | CASSWDISGNTIYF | TGTGCCAGCAGCTGGGACATCTCTGGAAACACCATATATTTT
TRBJ2-2 | TRBV6-1 | TRBD2 | . | CASSAQPLAGGSSGELFF | TGTGCCAGCAGTGCCCAACCACTAGCGGGGGGAAGCTCCGGGGAGCTGTTTTTT
TRBJ2-2 | TRBV10-3 | . | . | CAIASRAGELFF | TGTGCCATCGCCTCGAGGGCCGGGGAGCTGTTTTTT
TRBJ1-2 | TRBV4-3 | TRBD1 | . | CASSQDWGQGIYGYTF | TGCGCCAGCAGCCAAGATTGGGGACAGGGTATCTATGGCTACACCTTC
TRBJ2-3 | TRBV16 | TRBD2 | . | CASSQSVAGEDTQYF | TGTGCCAGCAGCCAATCCGTAGCGGGGGAGGATACGCAGTATTTT